This section outlines one T cell receptor beta chain sequence together with its context. The data are from a study of shared clonotypes between healthy human individuals. Study as a whole: Used for every donor were three CD4 naive, three CD4 memory, two CD8 naive and one CD8 memory plate.

Trimming took 4 bases from V and 1 from J, leaving 13 bases between them. Germline loops: CDR1 SGHTA, CDR2 FQGNSA. The CDR3 loop spans 15 amino acids. Sequenced by immunoSEQ multiplex PCR; TCRdb stores in-frame clones only, minus some. This sample has about 2 million clones, with 95% found just once. Sequenced: naive CD4+ T cells sorted from blood. Subset in this sample: CD45RA+ positively selected. The TCR sequence derives from a man aged 18 to 35 in good health. This sequence joins TRBV7-2 and TRBJ1-1; no firm D call. This CDR3 is CASSSTLRANTEAFF. In nucleotides, the CDR3 is TGTGCCAGCAGCTCGACCCTAAGGGCGAACACTGAAGCTTTCTTT. The full variable domain, completed using reference TRBV7-2 and TRBJ1-1, is GAGVSQSPSNKVTEKGKDVELRCDPISGHTALYWYRQSLGQGLEFLIYFQGNSAPDKSGLPSDRFSAERTGGSVSTLTIQRTQQEDSAVYLCASSSTLRANTEAFFGQGTRLTVV.